This T cell receptor (beta chain) was retrieved from a study of blood T cells in healthy people across ages (dated by TCRdb to between 2015 and 2017). Background on the whole study: In model experiments, template switching captured roughly one uniquely barcoded TCR beta cDNA molecule for every two T cells. Age-related changes in TCR beta repertoire diversity were measured in the study by deep sequencing normalized with unique cDNA molecular identifiers. The donors were split into four age groups: young (average about 15 years), middle-aged (39), aged (over 55) and long-lived (roughly 88). To avoid experimental bias, donors of different ages were randomly spread across the sequencing lanes. The study analyzed two additional independent replicas of 1 million unique cDNA reads from the same blood draw for two donors, one aged 18 to 30 and one aged 80 or older.

Libraries were prepared through 5' RACE. Reads for this sample came from an Illumina HiSeq 2500. A second PCR of 7 to 11 cycles was performed with a sample-barcoded 5' primer and a J-beta primer mix. A template-switch 5' adaptor carrying 12 random nucleotides introduced a unique molecular identifier onto each TCR beta cDNA molecule. Each sample yielded at least 3 million CDR3-containing paired-end reads. First-strand cDNA synthesis was performed from all RNA using the Mint cDNA synthesis kit, with priming by a TRBC-specific oligonucleotide. Following uracil-DNA glycosylase treatment, a first 18-cycle PCR with universal primers M1SS and BC2_uni_R was performed on all cDNA. The authors processed their data as follows. For normalization, 1 million high-quality reads, each with a distinct molecular identifier, were randomly selected from each sample. Instead of being binned into consensus sequences, reads that shared molecular identifiers were thrown out. CDR3 identification, clonotype clustering and error correction used MiTCR with a Q25 quality threshold and the strictest error-elimination algorithm. A nonparametric unseen species model with Euler transformation was used to estimate lower-bound total TCR beta diversity. TCRdb reanalyzed the raw reads on its own, using fastp at Q25 for trimming and MiXCR for clone calling, and kept in-frame beta chains. Each record represents a unique CDR3 protein, reported with the most common genes and DNA among its rows. The authors' filters were not applied to this entry. For this sample the table gives over a million distinct CDR3 sequences, of which roughly 45% were detected only once. Around 8% of the sample rests with the top ten.

The donors were some 36 Caucasian individuals from Russia, aged 6 to 90 years, who were systemically healthy. Ten milliliters of peripheral blood were collected from each donor into EDTA-treated Vacutainer tubes. PBMCs were isolated by Ficoll-Paque density-gradient centrifugation, with at least 6 million obtained per sample. Total RNA, at least 5 micrograms per sample, was extracted from PBMCs with Trizol reagent. For every donor, an aliquot of PBMCs went through flow cytometry to measure the percentages of naive CD45RAhigh/CD27high T cells. Trimming accounts for 1 base at V and 5 bases at J, while the number of junction bases matched to no gene is 9. The CDR3 contains 16 residues, cysteine and phenylalanine counted. The read is trimmed to its CDR3 DNA, 48 bases read in frame from base 1. Sequences SGDLS (CDR1) and YYNGEE (CDR2) are obtained from the germline V gene. Overall study outcomes, separate from this receptor: Bulk unsorted PBMC profiling prevented conclusive comparison of naive and antigen-experienced compartments. Observed TCR beta diversity per million T cells fell roughly linearly with age, and a significant reduction was already apparent by age around 40. The percentage of naive T cells measured by flow cytometry correlated strongly with observed TCR beta diversity. Because donor CMV infection status was unknown, age-related changes in expanded clonotypes were potentially confounded. Compared with the aged group, the long-lived group had more naive CD4+ T cells, fewer expanded clones and increased TCR diversity, suggesting age selection. Estimates of total diversity based on one million sequenced T cells were considered lower bounds and underestimates.

Concerning this clonotype: The specificity of this receptor is unknown. The input lacks base qualities; no much larger clone sits a single base away.

The sample consisted of blood. The receptor was derived from a woman in her late teens or twenties in good health. This receptor chain uses TRBV9 and TRBJ2-4, and 7 junction bases match TRBD2. Here the CDR3 is given as CASSVSSGEYQNIQYF. The sequenced DNA: TGTGCCAGCAGCGTATCAAGCGGGGAATATCAAAACATTCAGTACTTC.